This T cell receptor beta chain was captured in a study of CD8+CD57+ T cells in acquired aplastic anemia. This clonotype was seen many times. For CDR3 and TCR beta VDJ profiling, genomic DNA was the template used. A single record per CDR3 protein comes from TCRdb applying MiXCR to the reads. The sample has 120,000 or so distinct CDR3 sequences, nearly 40% seen once. CD8+CD57+ cell expansion had been shown by flow cytometry in patients chosen for sequencing. The sequenced sample was sorted CD4+, CD8+, or CD8+CD57+ T cells (not recorded which) from PBMCs. The TCR was taken from a human donor with aplastic anemia.

The CDR3 nucleotides read TGCGCCAGCAGCTTGATGGGGACAGGCAACAATGAGCAGTTCTTC. Protein product: CASSLMGTGNNEQFF. The genes are TRBV5-1 and TRBJ2-1; 8 bases match TRBD1. Unmatched junction bases numbered 5, after V lost 1 base and J lost 5 bases. Germline CDR1 SGHRS, CDR2 YFSETQ. The CDR3 is 15 amino acids.